Sequencing of this TCR beta chain was carried out in a study of cytomegalovirus exposure and HLA in healthy donors. V lost 0 bases and J lost 0, with 6 bases in between. The germline V gene encodes CDR1 MNHNY and CDR2 SVGAGI (reference sequence). This CDR3 has 15 residues. In its sample, this clone was seen a few times. The study ran its PCR with 60 Vbeta and 13 Jbeta primers. The table came from immunoSEQ multiplex PCR; TCRdb's copy has only in-frame clones and leaves some out. Among 150,000 to 200,000 clones, 55% to 75% were seen once, and the ten largest hold 2% to 2.5%. This chain links TRBV6-6 with TRBJ1-3, with D perhaps TRBD1 (5 bases). This receptor was taken from a human donor in good health. The sample comprised PBMCs. DNA of the CDR3: TGTGCCAGCAGTTACTCGGGGGGCTCTGGAAACACCATATATTTT. As protein: CASSYSGGSGNTIYF.